Shown below are 15 T cell receptor beta chains from a single sample sequenced in a study of blood T cell repertoires in COVID-19. Sequencing was performed with immunoSEQ multiplex PCR; in TCRdb, only in-frame clones are kept and a portion is missing. Altogether about 140,000 clones are present, approximately 80% being singletons, with the ten largest covering under 9.5%. Source material: peripheral blood. The receptors come from a woman older than 75 in a cohort sampled during active or convalescent COVID-19.

CDR3 in DNA: TGTGCCAGCAGCCCAATAACTAGCGGGGGGGCCTACGAGCAGTACGTC. Protein product: CASSPITSGGAYEQYV. The J gene is TRBJ2-7, the V gene TRBV7-3; 13 positions agree with TRBD2. The ends lost 5 bases at V and 2 bases at J; junction bases unmatched: 6. The CDR3 length is 16 residues. CDR1 is SGHTA, CDR2 FQGTGA, per germline.

This rearrangement joins TRBV18 to TRBJ1-4, with no clear D. The germline V gene has CDR1 KGHSH and CDR2 LQKENI. CDR3 size: 14 residues. V dropped 6 bases and J dropped 0 bases, with 8 bases sitting between them. CDR3 region: CASSLPATNEKLFF. The DNA of the CDR3 is TGTGCCAGCTCCCTCCCTGCAACTAATGAAAAACTGTTTTTT.

This chain connects TRBV4-3 to TRBJ1-4; 11 nucleotides agree with TRBD1. V lost 1 base to trimming and J lost 8 bases; unmatched junction nucleotides: 0. The germline CDR1 and CDR2 sequences are LGHNA and YSLEER. The CDR3 sequence is 14 residues long. The CDR3 nucleotides are TGCGCCAGCAGCCAAGGGACAGGGGGCGAAAAACTGTTTTTT. As protein: CASSQGTGGEKLFF.

V is TRBV30 and J is TRBJ1-4; 9 bases agree with TRBD1. Germline values: CDR1 GTSNPN, CDR2 SVGIG (reference sequence). Unmatched junction bases numbered 7, after V lost 4 bases and J lost 1 base. The CDR3 is 16 residues long. The CDR3 bases are TGTGCCTGGACGGGACAGGGCTGCAAAACTAATGAAAAACTGTTTTTT. This translates into CAWTGQGCKTNEKLFF.

The rearrangement links TRBV4-1 to TRBJ2-7; possibly TRBD1 for D (6 bases). Germline CDR1 reads MGHRA; CDR2 reads YSYEKL. CDR3 length: 16 residues. V lost 0 bases to trimming and J lost 6 bases, with 18 bases between them. CDR3 DNA: TGCGCCAGCAGCCAAGATCGCACAGGGACGTTCCGCGAGCAGTACTTC. Amino acid sequence: CASSQDRTGTFREQYF.

This rearrangement joins TRBV19 to TRBJ2-1, with 7 bases identical to TRBD2. V trimming: 3 bases; J trimming: 7 bases; junction bases outside the gene matches: 6. The germline CDR1 and CDR2 sequences are LNHDA and SQIVND (reference sequence). The CDR3 length is 14 residues. The CDR3 loop reads CASSMSGVRNEQFF. DNA for the CDR3: TGTGCCAGTAGTATGAGCGGGGTACGGAATGAGCAGTTCTTC.

This chain links TRBV9 with TRBJ1-4, with TRBD1 matching 10 bases. Trimming at V came to 0 bases and at J to 4 bases, leaving 9 bases not matched to a gene. Germline-derived CDR1 and CDR2 are SGDLS and YYNGEE. CDR3 length equals 18 residues. CDR3 nucleotide sequence: TGTGCCAGCAGCGTAGGGTCTCCGTGGGACAGGGGTAATGAAAAACTGTTTTTT. As protein: CASSVGSPWDRGNEKLFF. Using reference TRBV9 and TRBJ1-4 for the parts outside the CDR3, the full variable domain is DSGVTQTPKHLITATGQRVTLRCSPRSGDLSVYWYQQSLDQGLQFLIQYYNGEERAKGNILERFSAQQFPDLHSELNLSSLELGDSALYFCASSVGSPWDRGNEKLFFGSGTQLSVL.

The CDR3 coding sequence is TGTGCCAGCAGAAACAGGGGTAGCAATCAGCCCCAGCATTTT. This translates into CASRNRGSNQPQHF. The chain has TRBV2 and TRBJ1-5; 7 bases align to TRBD1. This CDR3 is 14 amino acids long. J gave up 0 bases and V 6 bases, and 2 bases lay outside the gene matches. Germline V gene sequence: CDR1 SNHLY, CDR2 FYNNEI.

A single count supports this clone. For the CDR3, the DNA is TGTGCCTGGAGGCGGGGAGGGCTATCGAGGGATGAGCAGTTCTTC. Its translation: CAWRRGGLSRDEQFF. The chain joins TRBV30 to TRBJ2-1; 7 nucleotides agree with TRBD2. Germline V gives CDR1 GTSNPN, CDR2 SVGIG (reference sequence). The CDR3 length is 15 residues. Unmatched junction bases numbered 13, after V lost 3 bases and J lost 8 bases.

The chain links TRBV3-1 (or the pseudogene TRBV3-2) to TRBJ2-5; 8 nucleotides line up with TRBD1. The CDR3 sequence is 15 residues long. In germline, CDR1 is LGHDT, CDR2 YNNKEL (reference sequence). V lost 2 bases, J lost 4 bases, and 6 bases stayed unmatched. The CDR3 sequence: CASSQPWTGRETQYF. The CDR3 DNA reads as TGTGCCAGCAGCCAACCCTGGACAGGGCGAGAGACCCAGTACTTC.

The V call is TRBV2, the J call TRBJ2-7; 7 bases are shared with TRBD2. V lost 11 bases and J lost 2; bases outside the gene matches: 12. This CDR3 has 14 residues. CDR1 is SNHLY, CDR2 FYNNEI, per germline. The CDR3 protein is CAVLGAGVTYEQYF. The CDR3 nucleotides are TGTGCCGTACTCGGGGCGGGGGTTACCTACGAGCAGTACTTC.

In its sample, this clone was seen many times. CDR3 nucleotides: TGTGCCAGCTCACCCCCACCGGGGTCAAAACGGTCGTTCTCTGGAAACACCATATATTTT. Protein product: CASSPPPGSKRSFSGNTIYF. The gene calls are TRBV18 and TRBJ1-3; no firm D call. The CDR3 contains 20 residues. In germline, CDR1 is KGHSH, CDR2 LQKENI. V lost 3 bases to trimming and J lost 0 bases, with 24 bases between them.

The chain has TRBV4-3 and TRBJ1-3, with D tentatively TRBD1 (6 bases). CDR3 length: 14 residues. V lost 3 bases and J 3 bases, leaving 9 bases between the germline ends. CDR1 is LGHNA, CDR2 YSLEER, per germline. CDR3 coding DNA: TGCGCCAGCAGCCAGGACAGTTTTGGAAACACCATATATTTT. It translates to CASSQDSFGNTIYF.

This clone was counted once. The CDR3 DNA reads TGTGCTAGTGGTTCCAGTAACACCGGGGAGCTGTTTTTT. Its protein is CASGSSNTGELFF. This chain links TRBV12-5 with TRBJ2-2; D not resolved. From germline, CDR1 is LGHNT and CDR2 FRNRAP. Trimming pared 4 bases from V and 2 bases from J, leaving 5 bases between. The CDR3 contains 13 residues.

In this sample, this clone turned up a few times. The chain links TRBV13 to TRBJ1-4; weak D call: TRBD1 (5 bases). Germline CDR1 and CDR2: PRHDT and FYEKMQ (reference sequence). The CDR3 contains 16 residues. V shed 4 bases and J shed 7 bases, with 19 bases lying between them. The CDR3 DNA follows: TGTGCCAGCAGCTGGGCAGGGAACATTCAGACTGAAAAACTGTTTTTT. Encoded protein: CASSWAGNIQTEKLFF. The full variable domain, completed using reference TRBV13 and TRBJ1-4, is AAGVIQSPRHLIKEKRETATLKCYPIPRHDTVYWYQQGPGQDPQFLISFYEKMQSDKGSIPDRFSAQQFSDYHSELNMSSLELGDSALYFCASSWAGNIQTEKLFFGSGTQLSVL.